Below, 29 T cell receptor beta chains from the same sample are listed, as sequenced in a study of T cells in Graves' hyperthyroidism and ophthalmopathy. Amplification targeted TCR beta CDR3 regions from RNA transcripts. When the TCR CDR3 underwent first-round RT-PCR, the HTBI primer set was used. TCRdb itself ran the multiplex PCR reads through MiXCR, one entry per CDR3 protein. Here the sample spans about 840,000 distinct CDR3 sequences, 38% being singletons. Specimen: blood. The receptors shown here come from a young man with Graves' hyperthyroidism.

This clonotype was detected only a few times. One end of the junction does not line up with germline, which may come from a read error. This sequence joins TRBV10-3 and TRBJ2-7; D is uncertain. Per the germline V gene, CDR1 is ENHRY and CDR2 is SYGVKD. The CDR3 contains 13 residues. CDR3 protein: CASSYEGPYEQYF. CDR3 in DNA: TGTGCCAGCAGTTACGAAGGCCCCTACGAGCAGTACTTC.

The V call is TRBV10-3, the J call TRBJ1-1, with TRBD1 matching over 8 bases. The CDR3 runs 13 residues. Per the germline V gene, CDR1 is ENHRY and CDR2 is SYGVKD. J lost 5 bases, V lost 5 bases, and 4 bases had no gene match. This CDR3 reads CAISWDRKTEAFF. The CDR3 coding sequence is TGTGCCATCAGTTGGGACAGGAAGACTGAAGCTTTCTTT.

A word on this clonotype: The junction departs from germline at one end; a sequencing error may be responsible. V is TRBV7-3 and J is TRBJ1-1; D remains unclear. Looked up from germline, CDR1 is SGHTA and CDR2 is FQGTGA. The CDR3 spans 16 residues. CDR3 protein: CASSQEPGPLGTEGFF. CDR3 DNA: TGCGCCAGCAGCCAAGAGCCAGGCCCGCTGGGCACTGAAGGTTTCTTT.

J is TRBJ1-1 and V is TRBV10-3; the D gene is possibly TRBD1 (5 bases). The CDR3 covers 14 residues. The V gene's germline CDR1 is ENHRY and CDR2 SYGVKD. The V end lost 10 bases, the J end lost 3 bases, and 18 bases lay between the germline ends. The CDR3 DNA reads as TGTGCCAGCAGGCCGGACACGTTCGACACTGAAGCTTTCTTT. Amino acids: CASRPDTFDTEAFF.

The chain links TRBV12-3 or TRBV12-4 to TRBJ2-5; D ambiguous. The CDR3 consists of 14 residues. V was trimmed by 3 bases and J by 5 bases, leaving 13 bases between them. As DNA, the CDR3 is TGTGCCAGCAGTTTTAGTCAGGTGGGCGAGACCCAGTACTTC. This codes for CASSFSQVGETQYF.

This clonotype was detected a few times. A junction end diverges from the germline sequence, so it may reflect a read error. The chain is built from TRBV7-7 and TRBJ2-2; D not certain. The length of the CDR3 is 14 residues. Germline CDR1 SSHAT, CDR2 FNYEAQ (reference sequence). This CDR3 reads CASSLASPSGELFF. CDR3 coding DNA: TGTGCTAGCAGCTTAGCATCCCCCTCCGGGGAGCTGTTTTTT.

This clonotype was observed a handful of times. V usage is TRBV9 and J usage is TRBJ2-2, with 7 bases aligning to TRBD1. After removal of 3 bases from V and 3 bases from J, the junction contained 5 bases not matched to a gene. Germline V gene lookup returns CDR1 SGDLS and CDR2 YYNGEE. The CDR3 consists of 15 residues. CDR3 residues: CASSATGSDTGELFF. The CDR3 nucleotides read TGTGCCAGCAGCGCGACAGGGTCGGACACCGGGGAGCTGTTTTTT. Variable domain in full (rest from reference TRBV9 and TRBJ2-2): DSGVTQTPKHLITATGQRVTLRCSPRSGDLSVYWYQQSLDQGLQFLIQYYNGEERAKGNILERFSAQQFPDLHSELNLSSLELGDSALYFCASSATGSDTGELFFGEGSRLTVL.

Points on this clonotype: A much larger clone differs by one base, so this may be a read error. The V gene is TRBV29-1, the J gene TRBJ1-2, with a possible D match to TRBD1 (5 bases). CDR3 length equals 12 residues. Germline CDR1 is SQVTM and CDR2 is ANQGSEA. V gave up 6 bases and J gave up 4 bases, with 12 bases separating them. The CDR3 DNA follows: TGCAGCGTCGGGACTCAAGTCTATGGCTACACCTTC. Translation gives CSVGTQVYGYTF.

Many counts were recorded for this clonotype. The chain couples TRBV7-3 to TRBJ2-6; a possible D gene is TRBD2 (5 bases). V dropped 0 bases and J dropped 0 bases, with 12 bases sitting between them. Germline V lookup: CDR1 SGHTA, CDR2 FQGTGA. The CDR3 runs 18 residues. The CDR3 reads CASSLTVLGSSGANVLTF. The CDR3 region has the DNA TGTGCCAGCAGCTTAACAGTTCTAGGGAGCTCTGGGGCCAACGTCCTGACTTTC.

This clonotype appeared a few times. This CDR3 is CSARDGPAPETQYF. CDR3 DNA: TGCAGTGCTAGAGATGGTCCGGCTCCGGAGACCCAGTACTTC. The J gene is TRBJ2-5, the V gene TRBV20-1, with D uncertain. Per germline, CDR1 DFQATT and CDR2 SNEGSKA (reference sequence). Trimming left V 0 bases short and J 5 bases short, with 13 bases between. CDR3 size: 14 residues.

The genes are TRBV4-1 and TRBJ1-3; D remains ambiguous. Between the trimmed V and J ends, which lost 7 bases and 2 bases, there was a span of 6 bases. Germline assignment: CDR1 MGHRA and CDR2 YSYEKL. The CDR3 totals 12 residues. The CDR3 loop is CASTSPGNTIYF. The DNA for the CDR3 is TGCGCCAGCACCAGTCCTGGAAACACCATATATTTT.

This clonotype appeared a few times. V gene TRBV4-1 combines with J gene TRBJ1-6; TRBD1 matches 7 bases. This CDR3 spans 14 amino acids. Germline-derived CDR1 and CDR2 are MGHRA and YSYEKL. V was pared by 3 bases and J by 10 bases, with 6 bases of the junction left unmatched. CDR3 residues: CASSHDRDGSPLHF. The CDR3 nucleotides read TGCGCCAGCAGCCACGACAGGGATGGATCACCCCTCCACTTT.

This clonotype was recorded a few times. The V and J genes are TRBV5-1 and TRBJ2-2; 8 bases line up with TRBD2. CDR1 is SGHRS, CDR2 YFSETQ, per germline. The CDR3 consists of 15 residues. V shed 2 bases and J 6 bases; nucleotides not matched to a gene: 6. In nucleotides, the CDR3 is TGCGCCAGCAGCTTACGGGAGGGCCTCCCCGGGGAGCTGTTTTTT. Protein sequence: CASSLREGLPGELFF.

The table lists this clonotype with a count of one. A much bigger clone sits one base away, suggesting this may be a read error. The rearrangement uses TRBV9 and TRBJ1-2; 7 nucleotides agree with TRBD1. The CDR3 runs to 14 residues. CDR1 and CDR2 (germline): SGDLS, YYNGEE. CDR3 protein: CASSVEDRYYGYAF. CDR3 DNA: TGTGCCAGCAGCGTAGAGGACAGGTACTATGGCTACGCCTTC.

V gene TRBV11-3 combines with J gene TRBJ2-5; possible D gene TRBD2, 5 bases. Trimming stripped 5 bases from V and 1 base from J, with 17 bases between. The CDR3 length is 16 residues. Germline CDR1 is SGHNT and CDR2 is YENEEA. The CDR3 nucleotides are TGTGCCAGCAGCCTCCGTGGCGCGGGCCCCCAAGAGACCCAGTACTTC. Protein: CASSLRGAGPQETQYF. Based on the CDR3 plus reference TRBV11-3 and TRBJ2-5, the full variable domain is EAGVVQSPRYKIIEKKQPVAFWCNPISGHNTLYWYLQNLGQGPELLIRYENEEAVDDSQLPKDRFSAERLKGVDSTLKIQPAELGDSAVYLCASSLRGAGPQETQYFGPGTRLLVL.

This clonotype was detected many times. The CDR3 sequence is CASSVDEGGYEQYF. In DNA form, the CDR3 reads TGTGCCAGCAGCGTAGATGAGGGGGGCTACGAGCAGTACTTC. The chain joins TRBV9 to TRBJ2-7; D is perhaps TRBD1 or TRBD2 (6 bases each). V gave up 0 bases and J gave up 3 bases, with 10 bases separating them. The CDR3 totals 14 residues. The germline CDR1 and CDR2 sequences are SGDLS and YYNGEE.

The chain links TRBV7-6 to TRBJ2-7; tentative D call: TRBD1 (6 bases). The germline gives CDR1 SGHVS, CDR2 FNYEAQ. Trimming took 5 bases from V and 2 from J, leaving 13 bases between them. This CDR3 is built from 14 residues. This chain's CDR3 is CASSQAGTPYEQYF. CDR3 nucleotides: TGTGCCAGCAGCCAAGCCGGGACACCCTACGAGCAGTACTTC. Looking up the rest from reference TRBV7-6 and TRBJ2-7 gives the full variable domain: GAGVSQSPRYKVTKRGQDVALRCDPISGHVSLYWYRQALGQGPEFLTYFNYEAQQDKSGLPNDRFSAERPEGSISTLTIQRTEQRDSAMYRCASSQAGTPYEQYFGPGTRLTVT.

V is TRBV11-2 and J is TRBJ2-7; TRBD2 aligns across 13 bases. With V trimmed by 5 bases and J by 5 bases, 6 bases remained unmatched. Germline V gene data show CDR1 as SGHAT and CDR2 as FQNNGV. The CDR3 consists of 15 residues. The CDR3 protein is CASSGTSGIVDEQYF. CDR3 coding DNA: TGTGCCAGCAGCGGGACTAGCGGGATCGTCGACGAGCAGTACTTC.

In this sample, this clonotype turned up many times. The rearrangement links TRBV10-3 to TRBJ2-7; D remains unclear. CDR3 length equals 12 residues. Germline assignment: CDR1 ENHRY and CDR2 SYGVKD. V dropped 3 bases and J dropped 2 bases, with 5 bases sitting between them. In nucleotides, the CDR3 is TGTGCCATCAGTGATGAGGCCTACGAGCAGTACTTC. This codes for CAISDEAYEQYF.

A single count supports this clonotype. The genes are TRBV20-1 and TRBJ1-5; no clear D gene. Germline CDR1 DFQATT, CDR2 SNEGSKA (reference sequence). This CDR3 has 14 residues. V was pared by 2 bases and J by 2 bases, with 10 bases between. The CDR3 protein is CSARNPTRNQPQHF. The CDR3 DNA reads as TGCAGTGCTAGAAATCCCACACGCAATCAGCCCCAGCATTTT.

This clonotype showed up many times. This chain joins TRBV10-3 and TRBJ1-3; TRBD1 is a possible D gene (6 bases). Germline assignment: CDR1 ENHRY and CDR2 SYGVKD. V shed 11 bases and J shed 6 bases, with 17 bases lying between them. The CDR3 has 13 residues. The CDR3 is CAATGKGVNTIYF. CDR3 sequence (DNA): TGTGCCGCTACAGGGAAGGGAGTAAACACCATATATTTT.

This clonotype was seen only once. One end of the junction is discordant with germline, which a read error may explain. This sequence joins TRBV11-2 and TRBJ2-7, with 8 bases fitting TRBD1. This CDR3 comprises 13 residues. CDR1 is SGHAT, CDR2 FQNNGV, per germline. CDR3 nucleotide sequence: TGTGCCGGCAGCATGACAGGGGCCTACGAGCAGTACTTC. Its translation is CAGSMTGAYEQYF.

This clonotype was found a few times. The chain employs TRBV4-1 and TRBJ1-1; TRBD1 might be the D (5 bases). The V gene lost 3 bases and the J gene lost 5 bases, with 7 bases spanning the gap. CDR1 and CDR2 (germline): MGHRA, YSYEKL. The CDR3 sequence is 12 residues long. The chain's CDR3 is CASSHAGTEAFF. The CDR3 coding sequence is TGCGCCAGCAGCCATGCAGGGACTGAAGCTTTCTTT.

The chain recombines TRBV5-8 with TRBJ1-6, with D possibly TRBD1 on 5 matching bases. Germline V gives CDR1 SGHTS, CDR2 YDEGEE. The CDR3 sequence is 14 residues long. V was shortened by 4 bases and J by 7 bases, with 12 bases between the two germline ends. In DNA form, the CDR3 reads TGTGCCAGCAGCGGGGGACGGAGAAATTCACCCCTCCACTTT. This codes for CASSGGRRNSPLHF. Filled out from reference TRBV5-8 and TRBJ1-6, the complete variable domain reads EAGVTQSPTHLIKTRGQQATLRCSPISGHTSVYWYQQALGLGLQFLLWYDEGEERNRGNFPPRFSGRQFPNYSSELNVNALELEDSALYLCASSGGRRNSPLHFGNGTRLTVT.

The chain combines TRBV15 with TRBJ1-2; D not resolved. The CDR3 consists of 14 residues. Germline V CDR1 and CDR2: LNHNV, YYDKDF (reference sequence). Trimming removed 3 bases at V and 7 bases at J, with 15 bases between. The CDR3 DNA sequence: TGTGCCACCAGCAGCTTAGAGTCGACTGGTGGCTACACCTTC. Protein: CATSSLESTGGYTF.

This clonotype was seen more than once but under ten times. The V gene is TRBV24-1, the J gene TRBJ2-7; D tentatively reads TRBD1 or TRBD2 (5 bases each). V was pared by 11 bases and J by 3 bases, with 25 bases between. The CDR3 runs 16 residues. The germline V gene encodes CDR1 KGHDR and CDR2 SFDVKD. CDR3 nucleotide sequence: TGTGCCAGCAGCTACCGCCATGGGGACGGCCGCTACGAGCAGTACTTC. Translation: CASSYRHGDGRYEQYF.

With respect to this clonotype: The junction departs from the called germline gene at one end, perhaps through a read error. Here the CDR3 DNA reads TGTGCCAGCCAGCGTTCTGAGGGGGGCAACGTCCTGACTTTC. It encodes CASQRSEGGNVLTF. The V and J genes are TRBV11-1 and TRBJ2-6; D is perhaps TRBD1 or TRBD2 (6 bases each). The CDR3 loop spans 14 amino acids. Germline CDR1 and CDR2: SGHAT and FQDESV (reference sequence). Variable domain in full (rest from reference TRBV11-1 and TRBJ2-6): EAEVAQSPRYKITEKSQAVAFWCDPISGHATLYWYRQILGQGPELLVQFQDESVVDDSQLPKDRFSAERLKGVDSTLKIQPAELGDSAMYLCASQRSEGGNVLTFGAGSRLTVL.

V usage is TRBV4-3 and J usage is TRBJ2-7, with D possibly matching TRBD1 (7 bases). Trimming removed 5 bases from V and 5 bases from J, with 13 bases in between. This CDR3 contains 13 residues. From germline, CDR1 is LGHNA and CDR2 YSLEER. This chain's CDR3 is CASSSARGDEQYF. DNA of the CDR3: TGCGCCAGCAGCTCGGCCAGGGGGGACGAGCAGTACTTC.

The table lists this clonotype with many counts. The chain has TRBV20-1 and TRBJ2-7; a weak D match, TRBD1 (5 bases). The CDR3 is 14 residues long. CDR1 and CDR2 (germline): DFQATT, SNEGSKA (reference sequence). V was pared by 3 bases and J by 3 bases, with 15 bases between. In DNA, the CDR3 is TGCAGTGCTAGTTGGGGCAGGAGTGGCTACGAGCAGTACTTC. This gives the protein CSASWGRSGYEQYF.